In this sample, the clone carrying this T cell receptor (beta chain) turned up a few times. Responders that carried the CFSE label, roughly 200,000 of them, were plated with roughly 200,000 irradiated, violet-dye-labeled stimulator cells. At the end of the reaction, proliferating CFSE-low CD3+CD4+ and CD3+CD8+ responders were sorted. This entry is derived from a study of graft-versus-host responses after intestinal transplantation. Study summary: Multivisceral, liver-intestinal, or isolated intestinal transplants were performed in recipients.

General study findings and limits: Recipient marrow showed GvH clones, some seen first in ileum or blood. Clonal ratios of graft-versus-host to host-versus-graft in allografts were high for patients exhibiting graft-donor T cell macrochimerism.

Produced via immunoSEQ multiplex PCR; TCRdb's table is partial and in-frame only. The sample has about 13,000 clones, around 30% seen once; the top ten hold approximately 2.4%. The sequencing here drew on alloreactive CD8+ T cells from a mixed lymphocyte reaction culture, taken before intestinal transplant. The sample's subset: CFSE-low proliferating T cells sorted from approximately six-day pre-transplant mixed lymphocyte reaction (GvH or HvG direction). The receptor comes from a human patient who received an intestinal transplant.

The CDR3 coding sequence is TGTGCCAGCAGTTACTCGCCGGGGGGAATCTACGAGCAGTACTTC. This codes for CASSYSPGGIYEQYF. This chain uses TRBV6-6 with TRBJ2-7; 7 nucleotides agree with TRBD2. CDR1 and CDR2 (germline): MNHNY, SVGAGI (reference sequence). This CDR3 contains 15 residues. The trim removed 0 bases at V and 3 bases at J, leaving 5 bases unmatched.